This T cell receptor (beta chain) emerged from a study of cytomegalovirus exposure and HLA in healthy donors (TCRdb year 2017). Study-wide context: An earlier analysis of roughly 630 of the donors reported 250 to 350 Gb of sequence data and 117 million unique TCR beta sequences from some 180 million T cells. An early release that covered some 630 HLA-typed donors contained approximately 290 gigabases of sequencing data and 75 million to 100 million unique TCR sequences. Of the roughly 430 genotyped donors, about 84% fell in the genetic ancestry cluster associated with self-reported Caucasian donors. The study aimed to test whether signatures of past pathogen exposure could be identified by cataloging public T cell receptors. The study used immunosequencing to profile the T cell repertoires of some 600 subjects and linked those repertoires to cytomegalovirus serostatus. A separate validation cohort of 100 to 150 different subjects was used in addition to the approximately 610-subject first cohort. To predict cytomegalovirus infection status, the study brought together high-throughput TCR immunosequencing, statistical association of individual TCRs with disease status, and machine learning. In a later analysis, previously published TCR beta repertoires from some 640 donors were re-analyzed and high-resolution HLA genotyping was added so that TCR occurrence patterns could be studied. The later analysis used no new phenotypic data to find candidate immune exposures, relying instead on TCR beta sequences and their occurrence across donors. In an earlier analysis of around 540 of the donors, high-throughput TCR beta sequencing was used to judge whether each TCR beta V gene segment behaved as functional or pseudogenic. Donor age, sex, ethnicity and CMV serostatus were compiled together with the repertoire data. A later genetic analysis used genome-wide SNP genotypes for about 60% of the 666 donors, treating that subset as a discovery cohort. Every discovery cohort repertoire had been produced on one sequencing platform. Both class I and class II loci were covered by HLA typing, at four-digit resolution. Typing coverage differed by locus: A, B, C, DRB1 and DQB1 were typed in roughly 629-630 donors, DQA1 in approximately 520, DPA1 in 600 to 610, and DPB1 in roughly 450. Because of strong linkage in the cohort, roughly 5 DR-DQ haplotypes were treated as single units for association and clustering. Across some 400 genotyped donors of the cohort, an average of roughly 250,000 unique TCR beta nucleotide sequences per donor were sequenced, and 15% to 20% of those sequences were non-productive. What the study reported, not specific to this receptor: A total of fewer than 200 TCR beta chains were listed by the study as associated with cytomegalovirus. According to a later analysis, TCR association rates differed among HLA loci, with DRB1 alleles showing the most associated TCRs and HLA-C alleles showing the fewest. An association between a missense DCLRE1C variant and V-gene and J-gene trimming of TCR beta chains was found in a later genetic analysis and replicated in an independent cohort. Specific HLA alleles were associated with about 17,000 TCR beta sequences at a false discovery rate of 0.05 in a later analysis. When HLA alleles, especially DR and DQ, strongly co-occurred, TCR associations were difficult to assign to individual alleles. Because the 87-base-pair reads could not distinguish some IMGT-functional V segments, including TRBV6-2 and TRBV6-3, those segments were excluded. Presence/absence analyses assumed roughly uniform sequencing depth across donors, an assumption that may not hold. The only immune exposure information available for the cohort was CMV serostatus. Because HLA typing was missing for some donors at each locus, association tests included only the typed subset. A later analysis reported that several top co-occurrence clusters appeared linked to parvovirus B19, influenza, CMV and Epstein-Barr virus. A few of the identified cytomegalovirus-associated TCR beta chains were confirmed in vitro to be specific for cytomegalovirus antigens. A further reported finding was that TCR beta sequences accurately predicted the HLA-A and HLA-B alleles for most subjects in the first cohort. The earlier analysis of some 540 of the donors excluded over 15 rarely observed V segments, including chromosome 9 orphons, because counts were too low. Most TCR sequences were seen in very few donors, while some public TCRs were found in many individuals. Cytomegalovirus status was reported to be diagnosed by the classifier with high specificity and sensitivity in both the original and validation cohorts. Broadly in line with IMGT annotations, most TCR beta V segments showed up in productive rearrangements about 87% or about 30% of the time in an earlier analysis of around 550 of the donors. In a later analysis, HLA-associated TCR beta chains showed more clonal expansion and lower generation probabilities than non-associated chains that were equally common. It was suggested by the authors that the approach could potentially be generalized to other disease states and immunological phenotypes. A group of highly shared sequence variants was considered likely to be a technical artifact of the sequencing pipeline. Linkage disequilibrium might explain the correlated functional status among segregating V segments, but an unknown experimental factor could not be ruled out. A later analysis found that most CMV-associated TCR beta chains appeared HLA-restricted, with HLA associations seemingly driven largely by CMV exposure. According to a later genetic analysis, donors in an Asian-associated ancestry cluster had fewer N-insertions in productive TCRs than the roughly 700-donor mean. In this cohort, only TCR beta chains were sequenced, and detectable features were limited by the absence of alpha or paired-chain data.

The cohort consisted of approximately 670 healthy bone marrow donors. All cohort members were sampled while nominally healthy, although unrecorded immune exposures were likely present. The donor tested CMV seropositive and was one of the 289 seropositive cohort members. Every donor gave a peripheral blood sample, and the peripheral blood mononuclear cells from that sample were used for TCR beta sequencing. The Qiagen DNeasy Blood Extraction Kit was used to extract genomic DNA from the blood cell samples. The CDR3, cysteine through phenylalanine, is 17 amino acids long. The DNA shown is the 51-base CDR3, in frame from base 1. The germline V gene provides CDR1 SGHDN and CDR2 FVKESK. Trimmed from V: 5 bases; trimmed from J: 5 bases; junction bases lacking a gene match: 8. About this clone itself: Its antigen specificity is not known. Base qualities are not provided; no much larger clone lies one nucleotide away.

Library prep was done by the immunoSEQ multiplex PCR assay. For the multiplex PCR, a mixture combining 60 forward primers for TCR Vbeta segments and 13 reverse primers for TCR Jbeta segments was used. A multiplex PCR assay on genomic DNA amplified the CDR3 region of rearranged TCR beta genes. The amplified TCR beta libraries were sequenced on the Illumina HiSeq System as 87-base-pair reads. Under the source paper's analysis protocol: Across the 500 to 750 repertoires, a later analysis counted roughly 84 million unique TCR beta chains, 8.5 million to 12 million of which were shared by at least two donors. Raw reads were error-corrected and collapsed into unique sequences with a nearest-neighbor algorithm that merged closely related sequences to remove PCR and sequencing errors. To assign V, D and J gene segments, CDR3 sequences were aligned to IMGT reference sequences. For a sequence to be retained, a match of at least six nucleotides to both a V gene segment and a J gene segment was required. A rearrangement counted as productive if the CDR3 had no stop codons and remained in frame with V and J, and every other rearrangement counted as non-productive. Following IMGT convention, CDR3 was defined as the stretch from the second conserved V-encoded cysteine to the conserved J-encoded phenylalanine. The earlier analysis of roughly 590 of the donors excluded any sequence lacking an unambiguous match to a single V gene segment. In an earlier analysis of 587 of the donors, a V segment was called functional when productive rearrangements were above 56.7%, and segregating when the standard deviation between donors exceeded 5%. A statistical classification framework was developed to diagnose cytomegalovirus status using the catalog of TCR beta chain sequences. A later analysis assigned V and J genes by comparing TCR nucleotide sequences with IMGT/GENE-DB human TR gene sequences. The TCRdist pipeline was used in a later analysis to assign CDR3 sequences and most-parsimonious VDJ recombination scenarios. In a later analysis, every TCR beta chain was defined by the combination of its CDR3 amino acid sequence and its V-gene family, and reads without a unique V-gene family were dropped. A later analysis removed several hundred highly shared, low-generation-probability nucleotide sequences to deal with suspected cross-contamination and a sequencing artifact. For each public chain, a later analysis derived a clonal expansion index from normalized ranks of inferred template counts within each repertoire. In a later analysis, generation probabilities were computed using a VDJ recombination model fitted to out-of-frame rearrangements, and the results were checked against IGoR. In a later analysis, hypergeometric tests were used to score TCR-TCR, TCR-HLA and TCR-CMV co-occurrence, with a repertoire-size bias correction applied to TCR pairs. In a later analysis, false discovery rates were estimated by permuting HLA or CMV assignments 20 times. In a later analysis, co-occurring TCRs were grouped with DBSCAN, and TCRdist sequence similarity was added when clustering was performed within HLA-allele-positive subsets. For co-occurrence clustering, repertoires with fewer than 30,000 or more than 120,000 public chains were excluded, along with roughly 5 repertoires with anomalous nucleotide sharing. The immuneACCESS repertoire file appears here via TCRdb, limited to in-frame rearrangements. These files lack a portion of the clones; in checked studies, under half of the deficit traces to unresolved V genes, and the cause of the others is not known. That table furnishes V, J and clone size, whereas the DNA furnished D and trimming. Recorded for this sample are some 130,000 clones; around 77% of them occurred a single time. The top ten clonotypes cover approximately 4.5% of the sample.

The TCR comes from a male donor in good health and CMV-seropositive. The sequencing sample was made of PBMCs. Here the chain combines TRBV14 and TRBJ2-5; the central 16 bases match TRBD2. The DNA sequence is as follows: TGTGCCAGCAGCAGCGGGACTAGCGGGAGGGCCCGGGAGACCCAGTACTTC. The resulting protein is CASSSGTSGRARETQYF.